Described below is a single TCR beta chain sequence and its context. The method was immunoSEQ multiplex PCR; TCRdb's version includes in-frame clones alone and lacks a portion of them. The sample comprises 630,000 or so clones, approximately 87% of which are singletons, and more than 0.009% rests with the top ten. These data are taken from a study of shared T cell receptors in the human thymus. This CDR3 spans 14 amino acids. The V gene's germline CDR1 is MDHEN and CDR2 SYDVKM. The V and J ends lost 3 bases and 7 bases respectively, with 13 bases between them. These data were also reused for a study on human thymus T cells. From that paper: The thymus was resected at corrective cardiac surgery. Apparent bias marked the V and J gene usage of thymic and blood repertoires.

The sample taken for sequencing was thymocytes. The gene calls are TRBV28 and TRBJ1-5, with D possibly matching TRBD1 (5 bases). The receptor comes from a boy younger than two with a congenital heart defect. CDR3 DNA: TGTGCCAGCAGTTTCCCTCAGGGTAAACAGCCCCAGCATTTT. Its protein is CASSFPQGKQPQHF.